A single TCR beta chain is shown here with its context. Its antigen is currently unknown. The data originate from a study of radiotherapy plus CTLA-4 blockade in lung cancer. For the study at large: Among patients, over 15% showed objective responses, and around 30% had disease control. General observations from the study: Early blood T cell clone changes and increased post-radiation serum interferon-beta were reportedly the strongest response predictors. Radiotherapy was combined with ipilimumab, and tumor-derived TCR clones then expanded in blood.

Data came from immunoSEQ multiplex PCR; TCRdb stores just in-frame clones and leaves some out. Among tens of thousands of clones listed, roughly 84% were seen once. Enrolled patients, whose metastatic non-small-cell lung cancer was chemo-refractory, received focal radiation plus CTLA-4 blockade with ipilimumab. There are 15 residues in the CDR3. J was trimmed by 8 bases and V by 2 bases; bases with no gene match: 9. Germline lookup yields CDR1 SGHAT and CDR2 FQNNGV. Here the sequenced sample was peripheral blood, taken from a patient treated with radiotherapy plus ipilimumab. This TCR was recovered from a human donor with non-small cell lung cancer that progressed on radiotherapy plus ipilimumab. V is TRBV11-2 and J is TRBJ2-1, with 7 bases fitting TRBD1. The CDR3 loop is CASSLNPTGWDEQFF. CDR3 DNA: TGTGCCAGCAGCTTAAACCCGACAGGGTGGGATGAGCAGTTCTTC. Full variable domain (remainder filled in from reference TRBV11-2 and TRBJ2-1): EAGVAQSPRYKIIEKRQSVAFWCNPISGHATLYWYQQILGQGPKLLIQFQNNGVVDDSQLPKDRFSAERLKGVDSTLKIQPAKLEDSAVYLCASSLNPTGWDEQFFGPGTRLTVL.